The source of this TCR beta chain is a study of T-cell memory formation after mild COVID-19. General study results and limits: Clones that contracted from day 15 to 85 were balanced CD4/CD8, while later expanders leaned CD4+. Pre-infection memory contained some responding clones, which suggested that cross-reactive memory had joined. Chiefly within CM and EM were the contracting CD4+ clones; CD8+ ones were within EMRA.

Trimming stripped 5 bases from V and 4 bases from J, with 14 bases between. Germline values: CDR1 MNHEY, CDR2 SMNVEV (reference sequence). The CDR3 loop spans 14 amino acids. The authors produced TCR alpha and TCR beta cDNA libraries with sample barcodes and UMIs by 5'RACE using constant-segment primers. TCRdb used MiXCR to reprocess the 5' RACE reads, holding one entry per CDR3 protein. The data show under 300,000 distinct CDR3 sequences, with 16% seen just once and 3.5% held by the top ten. As regards this clonotype: Its target is unknown.

Sequencing used PBMCs or a T cell subset sorted from them (not recorded which). This clonotype was obtained from a man in his late teens or twenties who had mild COVID-19 (a few samples of this study predate the infection). Cell type and time point are not known. The J gene is TRBJ1-2, the V gene TRBV27, with D possibly being TRBD1 (6 bases). CDR3 DNA: TGTGCCAGCAGTCCCCGGGGGCAAACCTATGGCTACACCTTC. Amino acids: CASSPRGQTYGYTF.